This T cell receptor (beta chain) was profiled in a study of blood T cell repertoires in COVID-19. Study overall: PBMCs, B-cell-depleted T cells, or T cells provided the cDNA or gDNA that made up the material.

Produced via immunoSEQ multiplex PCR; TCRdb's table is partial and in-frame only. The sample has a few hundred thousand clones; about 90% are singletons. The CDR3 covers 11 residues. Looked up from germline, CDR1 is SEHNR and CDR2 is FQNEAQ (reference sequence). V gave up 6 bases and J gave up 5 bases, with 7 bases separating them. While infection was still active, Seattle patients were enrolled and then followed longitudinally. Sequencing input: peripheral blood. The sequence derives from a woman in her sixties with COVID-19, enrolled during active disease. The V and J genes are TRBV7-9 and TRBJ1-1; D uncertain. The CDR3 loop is CASSPETEAFF. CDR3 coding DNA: TGTGCCAGCAGTCCTGAGACTGAAGCTTTCTTT.